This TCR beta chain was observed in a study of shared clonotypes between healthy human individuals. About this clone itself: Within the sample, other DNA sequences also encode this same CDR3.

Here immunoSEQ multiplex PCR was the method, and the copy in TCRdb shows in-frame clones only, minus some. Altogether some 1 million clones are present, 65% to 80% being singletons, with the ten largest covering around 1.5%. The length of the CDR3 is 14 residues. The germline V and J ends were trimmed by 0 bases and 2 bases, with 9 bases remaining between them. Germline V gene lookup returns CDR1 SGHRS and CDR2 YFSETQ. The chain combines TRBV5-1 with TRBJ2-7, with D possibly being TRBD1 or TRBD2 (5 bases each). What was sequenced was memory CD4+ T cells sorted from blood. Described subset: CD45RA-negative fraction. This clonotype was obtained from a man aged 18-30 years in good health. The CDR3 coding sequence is TGCGCCAGCAGCTTGGGAGGGGAGACCTACGAGCAGTACTTC. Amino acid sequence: CASSLGGETYEQYF.